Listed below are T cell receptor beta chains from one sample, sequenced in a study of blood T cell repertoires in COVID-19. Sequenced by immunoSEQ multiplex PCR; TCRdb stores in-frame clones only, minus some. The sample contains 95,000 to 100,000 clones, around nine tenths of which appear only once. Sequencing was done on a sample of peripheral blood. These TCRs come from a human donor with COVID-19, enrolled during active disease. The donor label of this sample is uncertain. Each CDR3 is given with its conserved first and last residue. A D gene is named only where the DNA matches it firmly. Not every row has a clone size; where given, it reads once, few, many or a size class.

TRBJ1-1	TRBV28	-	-	TGTGCCAGCAGTTTACCCCCAGGGAACACTGAAGCTTTCTTT	CASSLPPGNTEAFF
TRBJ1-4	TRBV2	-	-	TGTGCCAGCAGTGAAAGCCAGGGCGGAGAAAAACTGTTTTTT	CASSESQGGEKLFF
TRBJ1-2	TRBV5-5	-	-	TGTGTCAGCAGCGGATTATTGGACAGCTTCACTAACTATGGCTACACCTTC	CVSSGLLDSFTNYGYTF
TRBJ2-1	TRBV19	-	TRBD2	TGTGCCAGTAGTCCTAGCCGGGGGCGGGGGGACAACAATGAGCAGTTCTTC	CASSPSRGRGDNNEQFF
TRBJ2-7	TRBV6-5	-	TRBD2	TGTGCCAGCAGAGGGACTAGCGGGAGGTACGAGCAGTACTTC	CASRGTSGRYEQYF
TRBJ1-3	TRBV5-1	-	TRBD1	TGCGCCAGCAGCCCCCGGGACAGCTCTGGAAACACCATATATTTT	CASSPRDSSGNTIYF
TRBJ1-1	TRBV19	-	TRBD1	TGTGCCAGTAGCCCAGACTACAGGGGATACACTGAAGCTTTCTTT	CASSPDYRGYTEAFF
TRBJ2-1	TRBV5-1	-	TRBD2	TGCGCCAGCAGCCCCCCCCTAGCGGGAGGATGGGATGAGCAGTTCTTC	CASSPPLAGGWDEQFF
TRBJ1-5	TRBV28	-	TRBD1	TGTGCCAGCAGTTTAGAGTGGCAGGGGGCTGCTACTCAGCCCCAGCATTTT	CASSLEWQGAATQPQHF
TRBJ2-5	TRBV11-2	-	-	TGTGCCAGCTCACCGAGAGGGAAGCTGCCGGAGACCCAGTACTTC	CASSPRGKLPETQYF
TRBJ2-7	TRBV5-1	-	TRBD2	TGCGCCAGCAGCTTGTGGGCTAGCGGTCCCTACGAGCAGTACTTC	CASSLWASGPYEQYF
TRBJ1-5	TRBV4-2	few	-	TGTGCCAGCAGCCAGGTGGTCGGTGAGGGAAATCAGCCCCAGCATTTT	CASSQVVGEGNQPQHF
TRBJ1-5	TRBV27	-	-	TGTGCCAGCAGTACCCTTCAGTCGCGGGACGGATCGGGCAATCAGCCCCAGCATTTT	CASSTLQSRDGSGNQPQHF
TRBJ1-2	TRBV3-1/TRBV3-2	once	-	TGTGCCAGCAGCCAACCGGCGGGGGGGAATGGCTACACCTTC	CASSQPAGGNGYTF
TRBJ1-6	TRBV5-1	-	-	TGCGCCAGCACCCAGGAATCCTATAATTCACCCCTCCACTTT	CASTQESYNSPLHF
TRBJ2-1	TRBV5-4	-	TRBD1	TGTGCCAGCAGCCTATATACAGGGGTCGATGAGCAGTTCTTC	CASSLYTGVDEQFF
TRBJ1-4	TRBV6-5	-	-	TGTGCCAGTGCTTTGGAGGAAAAACTGTTTTTT	CASALEEKLFF
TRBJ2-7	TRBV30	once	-	TGTGCCTGGAGTCCCCGGTACGAGCAGTACTTC	CAWSPRYEQYF
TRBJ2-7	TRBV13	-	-	TGTGCCAGCAGCTCCCAGCGAGGAGAGCAGTACTTC	CASSSQRGEQYF